Below, 22 T cell receptor beta chains from the same sample are listed, as sequenced in a study of T-cell reconstitution after alpha-beta-depleted transplantation in children. As it was prepared, the TCRbeta library received unique molecular identifiers. In TCRdb, the PCR reads were re-called with MiXCR into one record per CDR3 protein. The profile shows about 980,000 distinct CDR3 sequences, about 30% of them singletons. The source was PBMCs, mostly from graft donor cells, collected 360 days after TCRalphabeta/CD19-depleted stem cell transplant. These receptors were collected from a boy in the first two years of life who had a stem cell transplant for SCID, so the T cells may come from the graft donor.

This chain links TRBV12-3 or TRBV12-4 with TRBJ1-5, with 8 positions matching TRBD1. Trimming cost V 3 bases and J 0 bases; bases outside gene matches: 10. The CDR3 is 18 amino acids. CDR3 amino acids: CASSLARRGLYSNQPQHF. In DNA, the CDR3 is TGTGCCAGCAGTTTGGCTCGCAGGGGGCTATATAGCAATCAGCCCCAGCATTTT.

The table lists this clonotype with a few counts. This sequence joins TRBV7-9 and TRBJ1-2, with 10 bases identical to TRBD1. The CDR3 consists of 16 residues. Trimming at V came to 5 bases and at J to 6 bases, leaving 12 bases not matched to a gene. Germline CDR1 is SEHNR and CDR2 is FQNEAQ (reference sequence). In nucleotides, the CDR3 is TGTGCCAGCAGCCCAATTACCGGGACAGGGGTTAATGGCTACACCTTC. This sequence encodes CASSPITGTGVNGYTF.

This clonotype was counted a few times. The V call is TRBV9, the J call TRBJ2-3; possibly TRBD1 for D (6 bases). Trimming stripped 0 bases from V and 4 bases from J, with 9 bases between. Germline V gene sequence: CDR1 SGDLS, CDR2 YYNGEE. The CDR3 totals 14 residues. CDR3 loop: CASSVDSGADTQYF. CDR3 DNA: TGTGCCAGCAGCGTAGATTCAGGGGCAGATACGCAGTATTTT.

V usage is TRBV7-2 and J usage is TRBJ2-5; D is perhaps TRBD2 (5 bases). Trimming took 0 bases from V and 1 from J, leaving 9 bases between them. The CDR3 has 15 residues. The germline V gene has CDR1 SGHTA and CDR2 FQGNSA. CDR3 residues: CASSLARAFQETQYF. CDR3 in DNA: TGTGCCAGCAGCTTAGCGCGGGCCTTCCAAGAGACCCAGTACTTC.

There are a few counts of this clonotype. This chain uses TRBV29-1 with TRBJ2-5, with a possible D match to TRBD2 (6 bases). Germline lookup yields CDR1 SQVTM and CDR2 ANQGSEA. V shed 5 bases and J shed 4 bases, with 14 bases lying between them. The CDR3 is 13 amino acids. CDR3 in amino acids: CSVRGIFSETQYF. The CDR3 nucleotides read TGCAGCGTTCGGGGGATCTTCTCAGAGACCCAGTACTTC.

The chain has TRBV12-3 or TRBV12-4 and TRBJ1-3; the D gene is possibly TRBD1 (5 bases). V lost 6 bases to trimming and J lost 2 bases, with 11 bases between them. This CDR3 region has 14 residues. DNA of the CDR3: TGTGCCAGCAGGCCCGGGACGGCTGGAAACACCATATATTTT. Its translation: CASRPGTAGNTIYF.

This clonotype was seen repeatedly, ten times or more. The chain recombines TRBV7-9 with TRBJ2-7; no firm D call. The CDR3 contains 11 residues. From germline, CDR1 is SEHNR and CDR2 FQNEAQ (reference sequence). The V and J ends lost 5 bases and 4 bases respectively, with 6 bases between them. CDR3 amino acids: CASSPRYEQYF. The CDR3, as DNA: TGTGCCAGCAGCCCCCGATACGAGCAGTACTTC. The full variable domain, its missing parts supplied by reference TRBV7-9 and TRBJ2-7, is DTGVSQNPRHKITKRGQNVTFRCDPISEHNRLYWYRQTLGQGPEFLTYFQNEAQLEKSRLLSDRFSAERPKGSFSTLEIQRTEQGDSAMYLCASSPRYEQYFGPGTRLTVT.

The rearrangement joins TRBV12-5 to TRBJ2-1; 8 positions agree with TRBD1. The germline V gene has CDR1 LGHNT and CDR2 FRNRAP. The CDR3 totals 13 residues. V dropped 1 base and J dropped 7; count of bases not matched to a gene: 0. CDR3 residues: CASGLGTGNEQFF. The CDR3 DNA reads TGTGCTAGTGGTTTGGGGACAGGGAATGAGCAGTTCTTC.

The chain combines TRBV28 with TRBJ2-1; the D call may be TRBD1 or TRBD2 (5 bases each). Trimming took off 7 bases at V and 0 bases at J, with 13 bases between the two ends. The germline CDR1 and CDR2 sequences are MDHEN and SYDVKM. The length of the CDR3 is 15 residues. The CDR3 region is CASMDGTLSYNEQFF. The CDR3 nucleotides read TGTGCCAGCATGGATGGGACCCTCTCCTACAATGAGCAGTTCTTC.

The rearrangement links TRBV6-1 to TRBJ2-2, with TRBD1 matching 8 bases. V was pared by 6 bases and J by 7 bases, with 7 bases of the junction left unmatched. The CDR3 is 14 amino acids. Looked up from germline, CDR1 is MNHNS and CDR2 is SASEGT. CDR3 loop: CASSRLQGGGELFF. DNA of the CDR3: TGTGCCAGCAGCCGATTACAGGGGGGCGGGGAGCTGTTTTTT.

This chain joins TRBV9 and TRBJ1-2; D perhaps matches TRBD1 (5 bases). Per the germline V gene, CDR1 is SGDLS and CDR2 is YYNGEE. Trimming left V 3 bases short and J 3 bases short, with 9 bases between. The length of the CDR3 is 13 residues. CDR3 in DNA: TGTGCCAGCAGCGGCAGGGAGGACTATGGCTACACCTTC. Its protein is CASSGREDYGYTF.

In its sample, this clonotype was seen many times. The chain is built from TRBV2 and TRBJ2-1; TRBD2 aligns across 12 bases. The CDR3 contains 16 residues. CDR1 and CDR2 from the germline V gene are SNHLY and FYNNEI. V shed 5 bases, J shed 6 bases, and the junction held 8 bases outside the gene matches. The CDR3 protein is CASSLLPSGGANEQFF. The CDR3 bases are TGTGCCAGCAGTCTCCTTCCTAGCGGGGGGGCCAATGAGCAGTTCTTC.

The V gene is TRBV20-1, the J gene TRBJ1-2; 8 nucleotides agree with TRBD1. J gave up 6 bases and V 3 bases, and 6 bases lay outside the gene matches. The CDR3 is 13 residues long. Germline values: CDR1 DFQATT, CDR2 SNEGSKA (reference sequence). The CDR3 sequence is CSASLDRGHGYTF. CDR3 DNA: TGCAGTGCTAGCCTAGACAGGGGCCATGGCTACACCTTC.

J is TRBJ2-3 and V is TRBV5-1; TRBD2 is a possible D gene (5 bases). The V gene lost 5 bases and the J gene lost 2 bases, with 15 bases spanning the gap. Germline CDR1 and CDR2: SGHRS and YFSETQ. The CDR3 is made up of 15 amino acids. The CDR3 region has the DNA TGCGCCAGCAGTAAGGGAGTGGGATTCACAGATACGCAGTATTTT. Protein: CASSKGVGFTDTQYF.

V is TRBV6-5 and J is TRBJ2-1; 9 bases match TRBD1. This CDR3 spans 16 amino acids. With 2 bases clipped from V and 7 bases from J, the junction kept 9 bases outside the gene matches. CDR1 is MNHEY and CDR2 is SVGAGI in the germline V gene. As DNA, the CDR3 is TGTGCCAGCAGTTACAGGGCGGGACAGGGAAGGAATGAGCAGTTCTTC. Its translation: CASSYRAGQGRNEQFF.

This sequence joins TRBV4-2 and TRBJ2-3, with 7 bases identical to TRBD2. The CDR3 length is 18 residues. CDR1 and CDR2 from the germline V gene are LGHNA and YNFKEQ. V gave up 8 bases and J gave up 4 bases; unmatched junction bases: 21. The chain's CDR3 is CASRLWGGAAKRADTQYF. CDR3 coding DNA: TGTGCCAGCCGATTATGGGGGGGAGCAGCAAAGAGGGCAGATACGCAGTATTTT.

This clonotype was counted a few times. V is TRBV20-1 and J is TRBJ1-6; D is undetermined. Trimming pared 5 bases from V and 7 bases from J, leaving 15 bases between. Germline values: CDR1 DFQATT, CDR2 SNEGSKA (reference sequence). The CDR3 is made up of 14 amino acids. The CDR3 protein is CSAPGPLGNSPLHF. The DNA of the CDR3 is TGCAGTGCTCCCGGACCCTTGGGAAATTCACCCCTCCACTTT.

The V gene is TRBV20-1, the J gene TRBJ2-5; 7 nucleotides agree with TRBD1. CDR1 DFQATT and CDR2 SNEGSKA come from the germline V gene (reference sequence). The ends lost 6 bases at V and 5 bases at J; junction bases unmatched: 6. The CDR3 is made up of 12 amino acids. In nucleotides, the CDR3 is TGCAGTGCCAAGACAGGGTTGGAGACCCAGTACTTC. Amino acid sequence: CSAKTGLETQYF.

This clonotype was observed at least ten times. The chain couples TRBV5-1 to TRBJ2-1; a possible D gene is TRBD1 (7 bases). V lost 4 bases and J 7 bases, leaving 15 bases between the germline ends. This CDR3 has 14 amino acids. Germline loops: CDR1 SGHRS, CDR2 YFSETQ. The CDR3 protein is CASSQGGPLNEQFF. In DNA form, the CDR3 reads TGCGCCAGCAGCCAGGGGGGCCCCTTGAATGAGCAGTTCTTC.

Only a few counts were recorded for this clonotype. This chain joins TRBV7-8 and TRBJ1-2; 7 bases map to TRBD1. This CDR3 region has 15 residues. The junction had 10 bases not matched to a gene; V was cut back by 1 base and J by 8 bases. Per the germline V gene, CDR1 is SGHVS and CDR2 is FQNEAQ. The CDR3 nucleotides read TGTGCCAGCAGCTTAGTCCCTACAGGGGCCGAGGGCTACACCTTC. It codes for CASSLVPTGAEGYTF.

This clonotype was seen only a few times. The chain combines TRBV12-3 or TRBV12-4 with TRBJ2-1; TRBD2 aligns across 9 bases. The junction had 3 bases not matched to a gene; V was cut back by 4 bases and J by 2 bases. The CDR3 has 15 amino acids. The CDR3 DNA reads as TGTGCCAGCAGTTGGCGGGGGGGGCCCTACAATGAGCAGTTCTTC. This gives the protein CASSWRGGPYNEQFF.

This chain links TRBV7-9 with TRBJ2-1, with 7 bases that match TRBD1. The CDR3 loop spans 15 amino acids. J gave up 8 bases and V 5 bases, and 12 bases lay outside the gene matches. In germline, CDR1 is SEHNR, CDR2 FQNEAQ (reference sequence). Here the CDR3 reads CASSPQLTGVYEQFF. CDR3 sequence (DNA): TGTGCCAGCAGCCCTCAACTCACAGGGGTCTATGAGCAGTTCTTC. Combining the CDR3 with reference TRBV7-9 and TRBJ2-1 gives the whole variable domain DTGVSQNPRHKITKRGQNVTFRCDPISEHNRLYWYRQTLGQGPEFLTYFQNEAQLEKSRLLSDRFSAERPKGSFSTLEIQRTEQGDSAMYLCASSPQLTGVYEQFFGPGTRLTVL.